The rows below give T cell receptor beta chains drawn from one sample of a study of control samples from healthy donors and cancer patients. This table comes from immunoSEQ multiplex PCR, and its TCRdb copy is limited to in-frame clones, with some not included. The table has roughly 170,000 clones, 90% to 95% seen once; the top ten hold 4.1%. The sample consisted of blood. The origin of the receptors is a woman aged 55-75 years in good health. Both conserved end residues are part of each CDR3. The order of the fields is clone size, J gene, V gene, D gene, CDR3 protein, CDR3 DNA. A D gene is named only where the DNA matches it firmly. Clone size is given for some rows only: seen once, a few or many times, or a class if the clone is expanded.

clone size: NA; J gene: TRBJ1-1; V gene: TRBV27; D gene: TRBD1; CDR3 protein: CASHRGMNTEAFF; CDR3 DNA: TGTGCCAGTCACAGGGGGATGAACACTGAAGCTTTCTTT
clone size: NA; J gene: TRBJ1-5; V gene: TRBV30; D gene: NA; CDR3 protein: CAWSLTLGRILNQPQHF; CDR3 DNA: TGTGCCTGGAGCCTCACGCTCGGCCGGATCCTCAATCAGCCCCAGCATTTT
clone size: NA; J gene: TRBJ1-4; V gene: TRBV5-1; D gene: NA; CDR3 protein: CASSLTATNEKLFF; CDR3 DNA: TGCGCCAGCAGCTTGACAGCAACTAATGAAAAACTGTTTTTT
clone size: NA; J gene: TRBJ2-3; V gene: TRBV19; D gene: NA; CDR3 protein: CASSIGFPTDTQYF; CDR3 DNA: TGTGCCAGTAGTATAGGGTTCCCCACAGATACGCAGTATTTT
clone size: NA; J gene: TRBJ2-2; V gene: TRBV7-2; D gene: NA; CDR3 protein: CASSLGTWGGLGELFF; CDR3 DNA: TGTGCCAGCAGCTTAGGGACTTGGGGGGGCCTCGGGGAGCTGTTTTTT
clone size: NA; J gene: TRBJ1-5; V gene: TRBV18; D gene: TRBD1; CDR3 protein: CASSPETGNSNQPQHF; CDR3 DNA: TGTGCCAGCTCACCCGAGACAGGGAATAGCAATCAGCCCCAGCATTTT
clone size: NA; J gene: TRBJ1-1; V gene: TRBV4-1; D gene: NA; CDR3 protein: CASSQGQAGSVVKAEAFF; CDR3 DNA: TGCGCCAGCAGCCAAGGACAGGCCGGATCGGTTGTCAAAGCTGAAGCTTTCTTT
clone size: NA; J gene: TRBJ2-2; V gene: TRBV5-5; D gene: TRBD2; CDR3 protein: CASRSGTSGTGELFF; CDR3 DNA: TGTGCCAGCAGATCCGGGACTAGCGGGACCGGGGAGCTGTTTTTT
clone size: NA; J gene: TRBJ1-2; V gene: TRBV5-1; D gene: NA; CDR3 protein: CASSLHREHGYTF; CDR3 DNA: TGCGCCAGCAGCTTGCACAGGGAACATGGCTACACCTTC
clone size: NA; J gene: TRBJ1-1; V gene: TRBV12-3/TRBV12-4; D gene: TRBD1; CDR3 protein: CASSRTGGAFF; CDR3 DNA: TGTGCCAGCAGTCGGACAGGCGGAGCTTTCTTT
clone size: once; J gene: TRBJ2-1; V gene: TRBV6-4; D gene: NA; CDR3 protein: CASSDSSATNEQFF; CDR3 DNA: TGTGCCAGCAGTGACTCGAGCGCTACCAATGAGCAGTTCTTC
clone size: NA; J gene: TRBJ1-2; V gene: TRBV18; D gene: TRBD1; CDR3 protein: CASSRDRNYGYTF; CDR3 DNA: TGTGCCAGCTCGAGGGACAGGAACTATGGCTACACCTTC
clone size: few; J gene: TRBJ2-1; V gene: TRBV7-3; D gene: TRBD2; CDR3 protein: CASSFSGGSSYNEQFF; CDR3 DNA: TGTGCCAGCAGCTTTAGCGGGGGGAGCTCCTACAATGAGCAGTTCTTC
clone size: NA; J gene: TRBJ1-1; V gene: TRBV3-1/TRBV3-2; D gene: NA; CDR3 protein: CASSQEFRYTEAFF; CDR3 DNA: TGTGCCAGCAGCCAAGAATTCCGCTACACTGAAGCTTTCTTT
clone size: NA; J gene: TRBJ1-1; V gene: TRBV19; D gene: NA; CDR3 protein: CASKGRMNTEAFF; CDR3 DNA: TGTGCCAGTAAGGGCAGAATGAACACTGAAGCTTTCTTT
clone size: NA; J gene: TRBJ1-1; V gene: TRBV10-2; D gene: NA; CDR3 protein: CASSRTPDTEAFF; CDR3 DNA: TGCGCCAGCAGCCGGACACCGGACACTGAAGCTTTCTTT